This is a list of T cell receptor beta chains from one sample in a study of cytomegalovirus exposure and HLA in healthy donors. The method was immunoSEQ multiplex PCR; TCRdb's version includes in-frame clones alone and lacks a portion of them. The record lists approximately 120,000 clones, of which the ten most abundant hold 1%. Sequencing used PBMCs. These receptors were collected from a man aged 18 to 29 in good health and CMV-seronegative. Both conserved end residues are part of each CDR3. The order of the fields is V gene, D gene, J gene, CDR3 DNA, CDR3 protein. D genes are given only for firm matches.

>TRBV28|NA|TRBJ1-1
TGTGCCAGCCTACGGGGGATAGGGCTTATGAACACTGAAGCTTTCTTT
CASLRGIGLMNTEAFF
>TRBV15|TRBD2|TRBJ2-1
TGTGCCACCAGCAAAAAGACTAGCGGGAGGCAGGATGAGCAGTTCTTC
CATSKKTSGRQDEQFF
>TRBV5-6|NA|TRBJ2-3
TGTGCCAGCAGCCCGGTAGCATCTGATACGCAGTATTTT
CASSPVASDTQYF
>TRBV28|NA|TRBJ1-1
TGTGCCAGCAGTTTACAGGTTGGGGCTTACACTGAAGCTTTCTTT
CASSLQVGAYTEAFF
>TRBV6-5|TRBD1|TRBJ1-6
TGTGCCAGCAGTTACGAACCCAGGGGGTATAATTCACCCCTCCACTTT
CASSYEPRGYNSPLHF
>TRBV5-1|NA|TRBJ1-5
TGCGCCAGCAGCACTGGTGGCAATCAGCCCCAGCATTTT
CASSTGGNQPQHF
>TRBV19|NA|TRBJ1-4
TGTGCCACCGGAGGGGTATATGAAAAACTGTTTTTT
CATGGVYEKLFF
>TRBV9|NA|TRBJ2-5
TGTGCCAGCAGCGTCAATAGCGTTTCGGAGACCCAGTACTTC
CASSVNSVSETQYF
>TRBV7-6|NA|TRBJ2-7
TGTGCCAGCAGCTTAGCTTTGCAGGGCTACGAGCAGTACTTC
CASSLALQGYEQYF
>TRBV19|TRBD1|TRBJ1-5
TGTGCCAGTAGTCCCCGATTGGGACAGGGTAACAATCAGCCCCAGCATTTT
CASSPRLGQGNNQPQHF
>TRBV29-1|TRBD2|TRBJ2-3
TGCAGCGACACGACTAGCCCCACAGATACGCAGTATTTT
CSDTTSPTDTQYF
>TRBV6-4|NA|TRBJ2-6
TGTGCCAGCAGCGATACATACTCTGGGGCCAACGTCCTGACTTTC
CASSDTYSGANVLTF
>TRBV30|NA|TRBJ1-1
TGTGCCTGGAGTGTGACACCTATGAACACTGAAGCTTTCTTT
CAWSVTPMNTEAFF
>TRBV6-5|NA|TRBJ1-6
TGTGCCAGCAGTTCCGCCGGTATCGGGGGTAATTCACCCCTCCACTTT
CASSSAGIGGNSPLHF
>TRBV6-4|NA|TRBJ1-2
TGTGCCAGCAGTGAGAACAGGATCTATGGCTACACCTTC
CASSENRIYGYTF
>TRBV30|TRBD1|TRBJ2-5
TGTGCCTCCGCAGGACAGGGAGAGGACCAGTACTTC
CASAGQGEDQYF
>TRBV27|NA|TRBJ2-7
TGTGCCAGCACCTCCCTGACAGGTTGCCCGCTGGTTTTTACCTACGAGCAGTACTTC
CASTSLTGCPLVFTYEQYF
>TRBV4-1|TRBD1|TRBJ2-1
TGCGCCAGCAGGCGGACAGGGAGGAATGAGCAGTTCTTC
CASRRTGRNEQFF
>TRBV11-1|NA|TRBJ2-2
TGTGCCAGCAGCTTAGTCGTGCAGGGTTCGAACACCGGGGAGCTGTTTTTT
CASSLVVQGSNTGELFF
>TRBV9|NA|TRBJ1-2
TGTGCCAGCAGCGTAGCGGTTTCGGTCGGCTACACCTTC
CASSVAVSVGYTF
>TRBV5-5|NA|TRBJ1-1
TGTGCCAGCAGCTTGCGGGGTCCTACCACTGAAGCTTTCTTT
CASSLRGPTTEAFF
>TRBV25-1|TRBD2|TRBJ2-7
TGTGCCAGCAGTTCCCAGCGGGAGAGCTACGAGCAGTACTTC
CASSSQRESYEQYF
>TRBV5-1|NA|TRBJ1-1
TGCGCCAGCAGCTTTTCCGCAGGTTGGAACACTGAAGCTTTCTTT
CASSFSAGWNTEAFF
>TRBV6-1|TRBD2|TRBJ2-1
TGTGCCAGCAGGACCGGGAGGCTGGAGGAGCAGTTCTTC
CASRTGRLEEQFF
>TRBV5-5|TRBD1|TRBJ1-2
TGTGCCAGCAGCTTGGGGGCCAGGGGGAACGGCTACACCTTC
CASSLGARGNGYTF
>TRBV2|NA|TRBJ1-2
TGTGCCAGCAGTGGGGGGGGGATCAACTATGGCTACACCTTC
CASSGGGINYGYTF
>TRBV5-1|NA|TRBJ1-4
TGCGCCAGCAGCTTGGGTTCGGGGTCCAATGAAAAACTGTTTTTT
CASSLGSGSNEKLFF
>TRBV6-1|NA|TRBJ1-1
TGTGCCAGCAGTGACACGGGGGAGTGGACTGAAGCTTTCTTT
CASSDTGEWTEAFF
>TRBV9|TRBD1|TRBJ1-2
TGTGCCAGCAGCCCGAGGGACAGGTATGGCTACACCTTC
CASSPRDRYGYTF
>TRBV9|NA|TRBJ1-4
TGTGCCAGCAGCGTAGGCGGCGTAACTAATGAAAAACTGTTTTTT
CASSVGGVTNEKLFF
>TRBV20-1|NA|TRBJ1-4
TGCAGTGCCCCTACTTATGAAAAACTGTTTTTT
CSAPTYEKLFF
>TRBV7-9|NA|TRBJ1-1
TGTGCCAGCAGGTCCAGGGAGGACACTGAAGCTTTCTTT
CASRSREDTEAFF
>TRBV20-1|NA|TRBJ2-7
TGCAGTGCTAGTTTCCACTACGAGCAGTACTTC
CSASFHYEQYF
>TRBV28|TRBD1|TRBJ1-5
TGTGCCAGCAGGCCAACCAGGGGGCTCAATAGCAATCAGCCCCAGCATTTT
CASRPTRGLNSNQPQHF
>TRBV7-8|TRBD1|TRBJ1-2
TGTGCCAGCAGCCCCGGGACAGGTCCACCCTCTTTCTATGGCTACACCTTC
CASSPGTGPPSFYGYTF
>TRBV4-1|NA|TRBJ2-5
TGCGCCAGCAGCCAGGCTGGACTCCTACAAGAGACCCAGTACTTC
CASSQAGLLQETQYF
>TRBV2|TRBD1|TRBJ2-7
TGTGCCAGCAGGGGACAGGGGACGCACGAGCAGTACTTC
CASRGQGTHEQYF